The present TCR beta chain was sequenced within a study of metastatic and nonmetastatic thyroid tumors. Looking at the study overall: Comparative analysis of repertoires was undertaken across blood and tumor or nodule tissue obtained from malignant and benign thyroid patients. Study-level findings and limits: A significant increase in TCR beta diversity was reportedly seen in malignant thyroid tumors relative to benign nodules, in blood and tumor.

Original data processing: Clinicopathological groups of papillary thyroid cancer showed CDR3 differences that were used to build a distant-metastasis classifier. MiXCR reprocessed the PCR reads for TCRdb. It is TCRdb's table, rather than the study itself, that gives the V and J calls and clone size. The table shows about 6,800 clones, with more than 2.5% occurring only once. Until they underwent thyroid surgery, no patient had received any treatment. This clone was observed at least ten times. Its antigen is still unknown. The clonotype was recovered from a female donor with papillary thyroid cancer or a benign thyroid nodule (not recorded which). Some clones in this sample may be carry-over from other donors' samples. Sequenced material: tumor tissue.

The CDR3 loop is CATSRGRTDTQYF. As DNA, the CDR3 is TGCGCCACCTCCAGGGGGCGCACAGATACGCAGTATTTT. The chain recombines TRBV10-2 with TRBJ2-3; 8 bases line up with TRBD1. CDR3 length: 13 amino acids. V gave up 10 bases and J gave up 1 base; unmatched junction bases: 4. Germline V gene lookup returns CDR1 WSHSY and CDR2 SAAADI.